The T cell receptor (beta chain) described here comes from a study of PD-1 blockade in mismatch repair-deficient tumors. Profiling relied on immunoSEQ multiplex PCR, and the TCRdb table lists in-frame clones only, not all of them. The data contain about 14,000 clones, around 83% of them seen just once; the ten biggest clones take up around 4.4%. This clone was recorded once. What it binds is not known. Time point indicated: roughly 11-day in vitro stimulation with candidate neoantigen peptide 6. Per germline, CDR1 LNHDA and CDR2 SQIVND (reference sequence). This CDR3 is 15 amino acids long. V shed 5 bases and J shed 5 bases, with 18 bases lying between them.

Sequencing used cells cultured in vitro, obtained from a patient treated with pembrolizumab. The chain carries TRBV19 and TRBJ2-5; TRBD1 or TRBD2 may be the D gene (6 bases each). This receptor was obtained from an adult with mismatch repair-deficient cancer. This CDR3 reads CASSPPGHRGETQYF. The CDR3 nucleotides are TGTGCCAGTAGTCCTCCGGGACACCGGGGGGAGACCCAGTACTTC.